This TCR delta chain was retrieved from a study of gammadelta T cells in human blood. TCRdb reanalysed the RT-PCR reads via CATT. The sample carries some 1,900 delta-chain clones, 2.5% to 3.5% recorded once. Worth noting for this clone: Its antigen is undetermined. The protein recorded in TCRdb matches a much larger clone and deviates from this DNA's translation at residue 5, suggesting a read error; the protein here is obtained by translating the DNA. Other DNA sequences in the same sample also yield this CDR3.

V trimming: 3 bases; J trimming: 3 bases; junction bases outside the gene matches: 2. The germline gives CDR1 GEAIGNYY, CDR2 EKD. The CDR3 is 14 residues long. Findings and caveats of the study: Microbial exposure reportedly appeared to drive polyclonal expansion of innate gamma-delta T cells right after birth.

The clonotype originates from a human fetus. The chain has TRDV2 and TRDJ2, with TRDD3 identical over 8 bases. Sequenced: Vgamma9Vdelta2 gamma-delta T cells from fetal blood. CDR3 region: CACDPWGMTAQLFF. The CDR3 DNA follows: TGTGCCTGTGACCCCTGGGGGATGACAGCACAACTCTTCTTT.